This is a list of T cell receptor beta chains from one sample in a study of high-grade serous ovarian cancer treatment subgroups. Using immunoSEQ multiplex PCR, the repertoire was profiled, and TCRdb retains in-frame clones only, with some absent. The repertoire holds about 2,700 clones, with roughly four fifths as singletons. Sequencing was carried out using tumor tissue. The origin of the receptors is a human donor with high-grade serous ovarian cancer. Each CDR3 is given without its conserved first and last residue. The order of the fields is V gene, D gene, CDR3 length, CDR3 protein. D genes are given only for firm matches.

TRBV5-1,-,13,ASSSGLWDPDTQY
TRBV5-4,TRBD2,16,ASSLGASGGTSVYEQY
TRBV28,-,13,ATTGPGVPTDTQY
TRBV30,-,12,AWSVVLRDEKLF
TRBV4-2,TRBD1,12,ASSQGDRKETQY
TRBV7-8,TRBD2,12,ASRLTSAYNEQF
TRBV7-7,-,12,ASSLEWGTGELF
TRBV4-2,-,15,ASSQGGGGVADQPQH
TRBV30,-,11,AWSQGGTYEQY
TRBV11-2,TRBD2,15,ASTLERSGRAGDEQF
TRBV5-5,-,11,ASSLVSFYGYT
TRBV28,-,13,ASSPEGMPIYEQY
TRBV7-8,-,13,ASTLTLQGTYEQY
TRBV5-1,-,12,ASSLSADGYGYT
TRBV2,-,12,ASRNRNVRDEQF
TRBV30,-,10,TWATQGTEAF
TRBV5-5,-,13,ASSPIAVVQETQY
TRBV28,-,13,ASSPPGTPTYEQY
TRBV7-2,TRBD1,13,ASSLRGLGQETQY
TRBV23-1,-,10,ASSLLGQPQH
TRBV11-2,-,14,ASSPAPQDNITGQY
TRBV7-9,-,15,ASRQGVGGRFHNEQF
TRBV5-1,TRBD1,12,ASSLVGQAYEQY
TRBV7-9,-,11,ASSLAPHQPQH
TRBV5-1,-,12,ASSEATGGNTIY
TRBV2,TRBD1,13,ASRVPGQGNNEQF
TRBV27,TRBD1,12,ASSPRDRTYEQY
TRBV6-1,-,11,ASTFSGRAEAF
TRBV30,-,10,AWSLFTDTQY
TRBV30,-,11,AWSPLDPYEQY
TRBV4-3,-,14,ASSRGPRGSQETQY
TRBV25-1,-,10,ASRTEGGEQY
TRBV11-2,-,10,ASSLLLVEQY
TRBV5-6,TRBD1,13,ASSLGPGGTYEQY
TRBV27,TRBD2,13,ASRAGGTTYNEQF
TRBV11-2,TRBD1,12,ASSWDRGIYEQY
TRBV5-1,TRBD1,14,ASSQGRTGVNSPLH
TRBV2,-,12,ASSESPSTDTQY
TRBV15,-,13,ATSREGIAKNIQY
TRBV7-9,-,10,ASSRGLRAAF